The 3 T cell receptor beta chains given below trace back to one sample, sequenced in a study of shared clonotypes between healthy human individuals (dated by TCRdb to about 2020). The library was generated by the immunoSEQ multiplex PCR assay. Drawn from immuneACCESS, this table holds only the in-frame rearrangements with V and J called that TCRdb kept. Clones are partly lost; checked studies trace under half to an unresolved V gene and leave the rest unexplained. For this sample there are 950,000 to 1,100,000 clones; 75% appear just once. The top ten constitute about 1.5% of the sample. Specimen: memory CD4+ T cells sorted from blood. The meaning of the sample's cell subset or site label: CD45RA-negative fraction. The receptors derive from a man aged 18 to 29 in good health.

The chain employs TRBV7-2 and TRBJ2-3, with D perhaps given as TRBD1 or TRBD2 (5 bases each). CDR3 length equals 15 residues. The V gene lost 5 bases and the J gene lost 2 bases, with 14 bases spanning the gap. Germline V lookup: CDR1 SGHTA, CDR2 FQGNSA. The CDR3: CASSPGWGITDTQYF. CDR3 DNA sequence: TGTGCCAGCAGCCCTGGGTGGGGGATCACAGATACGCAGTATTTT. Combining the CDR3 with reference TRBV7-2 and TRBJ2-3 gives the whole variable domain GAGVSQSPSNKVTEKGKDVELRCDPISGHTALYWYRQSLGQGLEFLIYFQGNSAPDKSGLPSDRFSAERTGGSVSTLTIQRTQQEDSAVYLCASSPGWGITDTQYFGPGTRLTVL.

The CDR3 loop is CASSLDDRGNYEQYF. CDR3 DNA sequence: TGTGCCAGCAGCTTAGACGACAGGGGAAACTACGAGCAGTACTTC. The V and J genes are TRBV11-2 and TRBJ2-7, with 8 bases fitting TRBD1. CDR1 is SGHAT, CDR2 FQNNGV, per germline. The V gene end was trimmed by 0 bases and the J gene end by 3 bases; junction bases not matched to a gene: 4. The CDR3 has 15 amino acids.

The CDR3: CAISGTENTIYF. In DNA, the CDR3 is TGTGCCATCAGCGGGACGGAAAACACCATATATTTT. The V and J genes are TRBV10-3 and TRBJ1-3, with D perhaps matching TRBD1 (5 bases). The CDR3 extends over 12 amino acids. V was pared by 6 bases and J by 6 bases, with 9 bases between. Germline loops: CDR1 ENHRY, CDR2 SYGVKD.